These 9 T cell receptor beta chains were all obtained from the same sample, sequenced in a study of T cell clonotyping in hematopoietic cell transplantation. The time point: recipient sample about 28 days before transplant, after cytoreduction. TCRdb's copy holds only in-frame clones and misses some; the assay was immunoSEQ multiplex PCR. The sample records about 50,000 clones, 80% to 90% being singletons. Sequencing used peripheral blood mononuclear cells, obtained before stem cell transplant. The receptors originated from a man aged 60-69 years with biphenotypic leukemia. Some clones in this sample may be carry-over from other donors' samples.

A single count supports this clone. V usage is TRBV7-7 and J usage is TRBJ2-7; tentative D call: TRBD1 (9 bases). This CDR3 is 12 amino acids long. The germline CDR1 and CDR2 sequences are SSHAT and FNYEAQ (reference sequence). CDR3 amino acids: CASGTGPHEQYF. In DNA form, the CDR3 reads TGTGCTAGCGGGACAGGGCCCCACGAGCAGTACTTC. The full variable domain, in which reference TRBV7-7 and TRBJ2-7 provide the parts outside the CDR3, is GAGVSQSPRYKVTKRGQDVTLRCDPISSHATLYWYQQALGQGPEFLTYFNYEAQPDKSGLPSDRFSAERPEGSISTLTIQRTEQRDSAMYRCASGTGPHEQYFGPGTRLTVT.

This clone showed up just once. V usage is TRBV29-1 and J usage is TRBJ1-2; no firm D call. The CDR3 has 15 residues. V lost 3 bases and J lost 4, with 18 bases in between. Germline V gene lookup returns CDR1 SQVTM and CDR2 ANQGSEA. CDR3 DNA sequence: TGCAGCGTTGACGAGCGGGAGCTCCCTTCCTATGGCTACACCTTC. Amino acid sequence: CSVDERELPSYGYTF.

This chain joins TRBV4-1 and TRBJ1-2; D is ambiguous. CDR1 and CDR2 (germline): MGHRA, YSYEKL. The length of the CDR3 is 17 residues. V lost 0 bases and J 0 bases, leaving 14 bases between the germline ends. The CDR3 DNA reads as TGCGCCAGCAGCCAAGAGGGGAGACGGATTTCTAACTATGGCTACACCTTC. Translation gives CASSQEGRRISNYGYTF.

This clone has just a few counts. The J gene is TRBJ2-1, the V gene TRBV19; the D is unclear. Trimming took 7 bases from V and 4 from J, leaving 8 bases between them. This CDR3 comprises 12 residues. Germline V gives CDR1 LNHDA, CDR2 SQIVND (reference sequence). CDR3 protein: CASTDQYNEQFF. The CDR3 nucleotides read TGTGCCAGTACCGATCAGTACAATGAGCAGTTCTTC. Full variable domain (remainder filled in from reference TRBV19 and TRBJ2-1): DGGITQSPKYLFRKEGQNVTLSCEQNLNHDAMYWYRQDPGQGLRLIYYSQIVNDFQKGDIAEGYSVSREKKESFPLTVTSAQKNPTAFYLCASTDQYNEQFFGPGTRLTVL.

The CDR3, as DNA: TGTGCCAGCAGCGCCCCACGGGACAGGAGGAGCTCTGGAAACACCATATATTTT. Translation: CASSAPRDRRSSGNTIYF. The rearrangement joins TRBV9 to TRBJ1-3, with 8 bases that match TRBD1. Germline V gene data show CDR1 as SGDLS and CDR2 as YYNGEE. The CDR3 covers 18 residues. V was pared by 3 bases and J by 0 bases, with 11 bases of the junction left unmatched.

V usage is TRBV10-3 and J usage is TRBJ1-2, with D maybe TRBD1 (6 bases). This CDR3 contains 12 residues. Per the germline V gene, CDR1 is ENHRY and CDR2 is SYGVKD. V was shortened by 7 bases and J by 4 bases, with 10 bases between the two germline ends. In nucleotides, the CDR3 is TGTGCCATCAAGGGGGTCGGCTATGGCTACACCTTC. Its protein product is CAIKGVGYGYTF.

This chain uses TRBV15 with TRBJ1-5; D gene unclear. V was cut by 1 base and J by 4 bases, with 11 bases left in between. Germline lookup yields CDR1 LNHNV and CDR2 YYDKDF (reference sequence). The CDR3 loop spans 15 amino acids. For the CDR3, the DNA is TGTGCCACCAGCAGAGGGACCGCTGAGAATCAGCCCCAGCATTTT. It translates to CATSRGTAENQPQHF. Using reference TRBV15 and TRBJ1-5 for the parts outside the CDR3, the full variable domain is DAMVIQNPRYQVTQFGKPVTLSCSQTLNHNVMYWYQQKSSQAPKLLFHYYDKDFNNEADTPDNFQSRRPNTSFCFLDIRSPGLGDTAMYLCATSRGTAENQPQHFGDGTRLSIL.

The rearrangement links TRBV6-5 to TRBJ1-5; D call uncertain. The germline V gene encodes CDR1 MNHEY and CDR2 SVGAGI. V shed 5 bases and J shed 7 bases, with 12 bases lying between them. The CDR3 sequence is 13 residues long. This CDR3 reads CASSQTGGQPQHF. Here the CDR3 DNA reads TGTGCCAGCAGTCAAACCGGCGGACAGCCCCAGCATTTT.

This sequence joins TRBV28 and TRBJ2-7; the match to TRBD1 covers 7 bases. The CDR3 is 15 residues long. CDR1 is MDHEN and CDR2 is SYDVKM in the germline V gene. V shed 3 bases, J shed 2 bases, and the junction held 7 bases outside the gene matches. The CDR3 spells CASSFPGGETYEQYF. As DNA, the CDR3 is TGTGCCAGCAGTTTCCCAGGGGGAGAAACCTACGAGCAGTACTTC.